One and the same sample provided the 17 T cell receptor beta chains below, sequenced in a study of cytomegalovirus exposure and HLA in healthy donors (dated by TCRdb to about 2017). Library construction relied on the immunoSEQ multiplex PCR assay. A mixture of 60 forward primers for TCR Vbeta segments and 13 reverse primers for TCR Jbeta segments was used in the multiplex PCR. In TCRdb, the immuneACCESS table is reduced to in-frame sequences with V and J assigned. These tables do not hold every clone; where another copy was compared, an unresolved V gene accounts for under half, and the others remain unexplained. The sample table holds roughly 160,000 clones, of which about four fifths were seen once. The ten largest clones add up to 1% of the sample. Sequenced material: PBMCs. The receptors come from a woman aged 45-65 years in good health and CMV-seropositive.

The chain recombines TRBV2 with TRBJ1-1; a possible D gene is TRBD1 (6 bases). This CDR3 region has 15 residues. V lost 4 bases to trimming and J lost 4 bases, with 16 bases between them. CDR1 is SNHLY and CDR2 is FYNNEI in the germline V gene. The chain's CDR3 is CASSVLTGVGTEAFF. CDR3 nucleotides: TGTGCCAGCAGTGTCTTGACAGGAGTTGGCACTGAAGCTTTCTTT.

The genes are TRBV14 and TRBJ1-1; possibly TRBD1 for D (5 bases). The CDR3 contains 14 residues. The germline V and J ends were trimmed by 1 base and 7 bases, with 13 bases remaining between them. The germline V gene has CDR1 SGHDN and CDR2 FVKESK. The CDR3 reads CASSQAVAGVEAFF. Here the CDR3 DNA reads TGTGCCAGCAGCCAAGCCGTCGCGGGGGTTGAAGCTTTCTTT.

The V call is TRBV9, the J call TRBJ2-3; TRBD1 matches 8 bases. V lost 3 bases and J lost 10; bases outside the gene matches: 16. Germline CDR1 SGDLS, CDR2 YYNGEE. This CDR3 region has 16 residues. For the CDR3, the DNA is TGTGCCAGCAGCGAATCGGACAGGGCTATCTGGGTCGCGCAGTATTTT. Its protein is CASSESDRAIWVAQYF.

This rearrangement joins TRBV7-2 to TRBJ1-2; a possible D gene is TRBD1 (6 bases). V was clipped by 3 bases and J by 2 bases, with 10 bases between them. Germline V gene data show CDR1 as SGHTA and CDR2 as FQGNSA. The CDR3 runs 14 residues. The CDR3 DNA reads TGTGCCAGCAGCTTCAACCAGGGGAACTATGGCTACACCTTC. Residues: CASSFNQGNYGYTF. Variable domain in full (rest from reference TRBV7-2 and TRBJ1-2): GAGVSQSPSNKVTEKGKDVELRCDPISGHTALYWYRQSLGQGLEFLIYFQGNSAPDKSGLPSDRFSAERTGGSVSTLTIQRTQQEDSAVYLCASSFNQGNYGYTFGSGTRLTVV.

The chain carries TRBV15 and TRBJ1-1, with 7 bases fitting TRBD1. This CDR3 region has 14 residues. CDR1 LNHNV and CDR2 YYDKDF come from the germline V gene (reference sequence). Unmatched junction bases numbered 4, after V lost 5 bases and J lost 1 base. The DNA for the CDR3 is TGTGCCACCAGCGTACAGGGGCCGAACACTGAAGCTTTCTTT. Its protein product is CATSVQGPNTEAFF. Together with reference TRBV15 and TRBJ1-1, the CDR3 gives the full variable domain: DAMVIQNPRYQVTQFGKPVTLSCSQTLNHNVMYWYQQKSSQAPKLLFHYYDKDFNNEADTPDNFQSRRPNTSFCFLDIRSPGLGDTAMYLCATSVQGPNTEAFFGQGTRLTVV.

The rearrangement joins TRBV7-8 to TRBJ1-4, with D hard to call. CDR3 length: 16 residues. Looked up from germline, CDR1 is SGHVS and CDR2 is FQNEAQ. The ends were cut back, 0 bases at V and 8 bases at J, with 16 bases in the middle. CDR3 amino acids: CASSLAGLGAGEKLFF. Here the CDR3 DNA reads TGTGCCAGCAGCTTAGCGGGCCTGGGAGCGGGCGAAAAACTGTTTTTT.

The V and J genes are TRBV2 and TRBJ2-1, with D possibly TRBD2 on 5 matching bases. The germline CDR1 and CDR2 sequences are SNHLY and FYNNEI. V lost 6 bases to trimming and J lost 9 bases, with 21 bases between them. The CDR3 has 15 residues. DNA of the CDR3: TGTGCCAGCAGCCAAGACGGACTTCCCCATTCTGAGCAGTTCTTC. Translating it yields CASSQDGLPHSEQFF.

The gene calls are TRBV7-8 and TRBJ1-4; D might be TRBD1 (5 bases). The germline V gene encodes CDR1 SGHVS and CDR2 FQNEAQ. CDR3 length: 16 amino acids. V lost 0 bases and J 8 bases, leaving 16 bases between the germline ends. The CDR3, as DNA: TGTGCCAGCAGCTTAGCCCTGATTCCCCGGGGGGAAAAACTGTTTTTT. Translating it yields CASSLALIPRGEKLFF. Based on the CDR3 plus reference TRBV7-8 and TRBJ1-4, the full variable domain is GAGVSQSPRYKVAKRGQDVALRCDPISGHVSLFWYQQALGQGPEFLTYFQNEAQLDKSGLPSDRFFAERPEGSVSTLKIQRTQQEDSAVYLCASSLALIPRGEKLFFGSGTQLSVL.

This clone has only a few counts. The chain joins TRBV4-3 to TRBJ2-3; 8 bases are a match to TRBD1. The CDR3 totals 18 residues. Losses at the gene ends were 2 bases for V and 5 bases for J; bases not matched to a gene: 15. The germline CDR1 and CDR2 sequences are LGHNA and YSLEER. CDR3 protein: CASSQRYGATGARDTQYF. The CDR3 nucleotides read TGCGCCAGCAGCCAAAGATACGGAGCGACAGGGGCAAGAGATACGCAGTATTTT.

The chain carries TRBV11-3 and TRBJ2-6, with a tentative D call TRBD1 (6 bases). Trimming cost V 1 base and J 0 bases, with 10 bases left between them. CDR3 length: 17 residues. Looked up from germline, CDR1 is SGHNT and CDR2 is YENEEA. CDR3 protein: CASSLGTALSGANVLTF. The CDR3 DNA reads TGTGCCAGCAGCTTAGGGACAGCCCTCTCTGGGGCCAACGTCCTGACTTTC.

The J gene is TRBJ1-1, the V gene TRBV6-5, with no clear D. The V gene lost 6 bases and the J gene lost 1 base, with 12 bases spanning the gap. CDR3 length equals 14 residues. Germline V gene lookup returns CDR1 MNHEY and CDR2 SVGAGI. For the CDR3, the DNA is TGTGCCAGCAGCCCAAGAGGGAGGAACACTGAAGCTTTCTTT. Its protein is CASSPRGRNTEAFF.

The V and J genes are TRBV29-1 and TRBJ1-1, with a weak D call TRBD1 (6 bases). Looked up from germline, CDR1 is SQVTM and CDR2 is ANQGSEA. V lost 4 bases and J 4 bases, leaving 13 bases between the germline ends. The CDR3 length is 13 residues. The CDR3 nucleotides are TGCAGCGTTGCTCGGGACACCAGCACTGAAGCTTTCTTT. It yields the protein CSVARDTSTEAFF. Drawing the rest from reference TRBV29-1 and TRBJ1-1, the complete variable domain is SAVISQKPSRDICQRGTSLTIQCQVDSQVTMMFWYRQQPGQSLTLIATANQGSEATYESGFVIDKFPISRPNLTFSTLTVSNMSPEDSSIYLCSVARDTSTEAFFGQGTRLTVV.

The genes are TRBV7-8 and TRBJ2-5; D may be TRBD2 (5 bases). Germline assignment: CDR1 SGHVS and CDR2 FQNEAQ. Deletions cut 3 bases from V and 5 bases from J, with 16 bases between. The CDR3 length is 15 residues. The CDR3 bases are TGTGCCAGCAGCTTGAATCGATGGAGGCCGGAGACCCAGTACTTC. This translates into CASSLNRWRPETQYF.

This rearrangement joins TRBV7-2 to TRBJ2-6; a possible D gene is TRBD1 (5 bases). The germline V and J ends were trimmed by 2 bases and 1 base, with 15 bases remaining between them. Germline-derived CDR1 and CDR2 are SGHTA and FQGNSA. This CDR3 region has 18 residues. In DNA, the CDR3 is TGTGCCAGCAGCTTAACAAGGGGCAAGGGGTCTGGGGCCAACGTCCTGACTTTC. Protein: CASSLTRGKGSGANVLTF. Using reference TRBV7-2 and TRBJ2-6 for the parts outside the CDR3, the full variable domain is GAGVSQSPSNKVTEKGKDVELRCDPISGHTALYWYRQSLGQGLEFLIYFQGNSAPDKSGLPSDRFSAERTGGSVSTLTIQRTQQEDSAVYLCASSLTRGKGSGANVLTFGAGSRLTVL.

This chain links TRBV21-1 with TRBJ1-5. TRBV21-1 is deemed a pseudogene. The CDR3 sequence is 14 residues long. CDR3: CASIPDSGYQPQHF. CDR3 bases: TGTGCCAGTATCCCGGACTCTGGCTATCAGCCCCAGCATTTT.

The CDR3 sequence is CASSLIVLAGETSTDTQYF. In nucleotides, the CDR3 is TGTGCCAGCAGCTTAATCGTACTAGCGGGGGAAACTAGCACAGATACGCAGTATTTT. The chain recombines TRBV11-2 with TRBJ2-3; 11 bases map to TRBD2. The CDR3 consists of 19 residues. Per the germline V gene, CDR1 is SGHAT and CDR2 is FQNNGV. Losses at the gene ends were 2 bases for V and 0 bases for J; bases not matched to a gene: 10.

The genes are TRBV11-2 and TRBJ2-7, with D possibly TRBD1 on 6 matching bases. The germline V gene encodes CDR1 SGHAT and CDR2 FQNNGV. V lost 7 bases, J lost 2 bases, and 24 bases lay in between. The CDR3 is made up of 17 amino acids. CDR3 amino acids: CASTPTQTRDTTYEQYF. The CDR3 bases are TGTGCCAGCACCCCAACCCAAACTCGGGACACCACCTACGAGCAGTACTTC. The full variable domain, with the rest looked up from reference TRBV11-2 and TRBJ2-7, is EAGVAQSPRYKIIEKRQSVAFWCNPISGHATLYWYQQILGQGPKLLIQFQNNGVVDDSQLPKDRFSAERLKGVDSTLKIQPAKLEDSAVYLCASTPTQTRDTTYEQYFGPGTRLTVT.